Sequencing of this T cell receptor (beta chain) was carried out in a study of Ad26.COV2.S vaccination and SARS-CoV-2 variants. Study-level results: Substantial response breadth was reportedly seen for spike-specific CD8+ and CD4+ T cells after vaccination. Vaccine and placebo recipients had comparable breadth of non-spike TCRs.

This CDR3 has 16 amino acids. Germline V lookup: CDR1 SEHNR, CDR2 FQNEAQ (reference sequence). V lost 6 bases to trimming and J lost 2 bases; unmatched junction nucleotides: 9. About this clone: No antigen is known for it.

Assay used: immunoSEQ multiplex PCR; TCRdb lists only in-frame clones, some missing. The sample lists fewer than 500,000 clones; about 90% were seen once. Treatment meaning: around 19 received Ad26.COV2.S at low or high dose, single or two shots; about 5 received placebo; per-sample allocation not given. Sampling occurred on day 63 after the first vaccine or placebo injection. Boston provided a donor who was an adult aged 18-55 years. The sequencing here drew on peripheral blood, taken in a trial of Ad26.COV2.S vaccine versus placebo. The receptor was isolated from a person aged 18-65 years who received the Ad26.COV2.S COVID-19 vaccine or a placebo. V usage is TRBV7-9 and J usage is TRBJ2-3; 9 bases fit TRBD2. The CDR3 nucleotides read TGTGCCAGCAGTGACCTAGCGGGGACTTTCACAGATACGCAGTATTTT. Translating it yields CASSDLAGTFTDTQYF.